What follows describes a single T cell receptor beta chain. The record originates from a study of blood T cell repertoires in COVID-19. For the study at large: PBMCs, B-cell-depleted T cells, or T cells were the source of the cDNA or gDNA that made up the material.

Across 24 US areas, participants ranged in age from roughly 18 to 95 years. Which cohort a participant joined came from the clinical history participants gave. Germline loops: CDR1 LNHDA, CDR2 SQIVND (reference sequence). CDR3 length: 14 amino acids. V lost 7 bases and J lost 2, with 12 bases in between. Method: immunoSEQ multiplex PCR; TCRdb's copy keeps in-frame clones and lacks some. The sample has some 200,000 clones, 87% seen once. The TCR originated in a man aged 25-45 years in a cohort exposed to, infected with or recovered from COVID-19 (not recorded which). The source material was PBMCs or T cells enriched from blood (not recorded which). The chain uses TRBV19 and TRBJ1-5; D is ambiguous. CDR3 sequence reads: CASIGWQGNQPQHF. The CDR3 coding sequence is TGTGCCAGTATAGGTTGGCAGGGCAATCAGCCCCAGCATTTT.